The sequence of this T cell receptor beta chain was determined in a study of CD8 T cells in ankylosing spondylitis. Study results and caveats: Disease-linked clones reportedly showed significant enrichment in matched ankylosing spondylitis synovial fluid. Earlier studies detected some motif variants in reactive arthritis synovial fluid and blood.

Unmatched junction bases numbered 4, after V lost 1 base and J lost 4 bases. Per the germline V gene, CDR1 is DFQATT and CDR2 is SNEGSKA (reference sequence). The CDR3 is 14 residues long. MiXCR, applied by TCRdb to the 5' RACE reads, yields one record per CDR3 protein. Here the sample spans about 250,000 distinct CDR3 sequences, 15% to 20% being singletons. This clonotype was found a few times. Its antigen is not known. Sequencing was done on a sample of blood, either unsorted or a sorted T cell fraction (not recorded which). This sequence joins TRBV20-1 and TRBJ2-7; 10 bases are shared with TRBD1. The origin of this receptor is a male donor with ankylosing spondylitis or in good health (not recorded which). The CDR3 nucleotides are TGCAGTGCTAGAGTGACAGGGGGCGAATACGAGCAGTACTTC. It specifies CSARVTGGEYEQYF.